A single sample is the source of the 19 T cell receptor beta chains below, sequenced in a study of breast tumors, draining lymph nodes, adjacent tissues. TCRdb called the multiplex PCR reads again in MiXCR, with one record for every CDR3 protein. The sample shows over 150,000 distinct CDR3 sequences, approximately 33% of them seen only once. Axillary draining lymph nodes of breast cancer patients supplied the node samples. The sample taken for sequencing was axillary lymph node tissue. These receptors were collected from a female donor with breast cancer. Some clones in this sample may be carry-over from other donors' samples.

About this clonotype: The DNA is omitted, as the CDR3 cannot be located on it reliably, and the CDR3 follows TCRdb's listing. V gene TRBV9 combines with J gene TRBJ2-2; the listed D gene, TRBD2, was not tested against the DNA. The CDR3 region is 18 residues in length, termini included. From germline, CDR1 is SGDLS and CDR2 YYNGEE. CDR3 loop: CASSVQPRGEQYFGELFF.

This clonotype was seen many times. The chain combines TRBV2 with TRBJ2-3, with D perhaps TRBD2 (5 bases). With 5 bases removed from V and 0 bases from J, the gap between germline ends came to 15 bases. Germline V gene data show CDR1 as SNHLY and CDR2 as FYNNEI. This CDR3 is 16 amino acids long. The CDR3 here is CASSPVGKASTDTQYF. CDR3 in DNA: TGTGCCAGCAGTCCAGTCGGGAAAGCTAGCACAGATACGCAGTATTTT.

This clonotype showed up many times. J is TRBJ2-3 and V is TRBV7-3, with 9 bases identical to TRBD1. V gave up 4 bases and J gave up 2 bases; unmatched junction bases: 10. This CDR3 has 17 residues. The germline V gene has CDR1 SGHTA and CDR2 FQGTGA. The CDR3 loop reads CASSYPPGTGPTDTQYF. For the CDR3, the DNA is TGTGCCAGCAGCTATCCCCCCGGGACAGGGCCCACAGATACGCAGTATTTT.

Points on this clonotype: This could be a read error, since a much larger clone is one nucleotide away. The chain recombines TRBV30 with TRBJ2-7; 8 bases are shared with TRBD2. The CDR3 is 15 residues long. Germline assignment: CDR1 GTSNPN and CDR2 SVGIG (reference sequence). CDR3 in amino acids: CAWSPLVAGYNDQYF. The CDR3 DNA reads TGTGCCTGGAGTCCCTTGGTAGCGGGATATAACGACCAGTACTTC.

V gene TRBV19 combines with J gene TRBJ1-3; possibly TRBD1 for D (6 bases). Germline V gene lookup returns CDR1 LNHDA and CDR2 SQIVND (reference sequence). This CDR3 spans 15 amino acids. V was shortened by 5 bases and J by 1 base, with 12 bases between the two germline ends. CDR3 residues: CASSATGHSGNTIYF. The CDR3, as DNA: TGTGCCAGTAGTGCGACGGGACATTCTGGAAACACCATATATTTT.

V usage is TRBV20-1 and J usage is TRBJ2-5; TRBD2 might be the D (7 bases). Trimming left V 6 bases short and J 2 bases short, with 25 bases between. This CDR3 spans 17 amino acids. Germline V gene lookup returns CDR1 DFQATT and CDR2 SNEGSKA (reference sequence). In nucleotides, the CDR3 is TGCAGTGCCAAGGGGGGACGCACTAGCGCGGCGCAAGAGACCCAGTACTTC. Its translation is CSAKGGRTSAAQETQYF.

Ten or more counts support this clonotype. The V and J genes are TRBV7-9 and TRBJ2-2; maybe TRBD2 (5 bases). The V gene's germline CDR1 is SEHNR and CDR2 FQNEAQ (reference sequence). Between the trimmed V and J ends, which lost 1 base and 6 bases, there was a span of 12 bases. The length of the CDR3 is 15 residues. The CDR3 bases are TGTGCCAGCAGCTTAGTGTCCGGGATCCCCGGGGAGCTGTTTTTT. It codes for CASSLVSGIPGELFF.

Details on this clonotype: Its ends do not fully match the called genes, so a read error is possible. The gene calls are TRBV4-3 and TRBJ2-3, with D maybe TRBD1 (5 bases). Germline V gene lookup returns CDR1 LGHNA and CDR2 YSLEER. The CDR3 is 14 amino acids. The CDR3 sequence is CASNQGRVADTQYF. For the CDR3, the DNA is TGCGCCAGCAACCAAGGCAGGGTTGCAGATACGCAGTATTTT.

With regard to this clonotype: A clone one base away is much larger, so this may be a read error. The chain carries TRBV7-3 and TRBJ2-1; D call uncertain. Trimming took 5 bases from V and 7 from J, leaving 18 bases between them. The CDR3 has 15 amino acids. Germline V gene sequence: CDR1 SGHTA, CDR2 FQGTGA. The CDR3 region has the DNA TGTGCCAGCAGCCCTGGGGTAGTGGGTGGTAATGAGCAGTTCTTC. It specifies CASSPGVVGGNEQFF.

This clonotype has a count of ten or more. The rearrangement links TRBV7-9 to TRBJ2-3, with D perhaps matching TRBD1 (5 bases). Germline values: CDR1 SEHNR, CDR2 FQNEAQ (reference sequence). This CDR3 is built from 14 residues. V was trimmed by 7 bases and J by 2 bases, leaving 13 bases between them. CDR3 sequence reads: CASTVKGNTDTQYF. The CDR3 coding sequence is TGTGCCAGCACGGTGAAGGGGAACACAGATACGCAGTATTTT.

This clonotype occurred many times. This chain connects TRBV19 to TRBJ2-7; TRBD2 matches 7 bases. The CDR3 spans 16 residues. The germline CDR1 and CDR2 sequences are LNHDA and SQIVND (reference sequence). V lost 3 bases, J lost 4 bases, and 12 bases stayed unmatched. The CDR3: CASSIQIAERGYEQYF. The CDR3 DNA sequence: TGTGCCAGTAGTATTCAAATAGCGGAGCGGGGTTACGAGCAGTACTTC.

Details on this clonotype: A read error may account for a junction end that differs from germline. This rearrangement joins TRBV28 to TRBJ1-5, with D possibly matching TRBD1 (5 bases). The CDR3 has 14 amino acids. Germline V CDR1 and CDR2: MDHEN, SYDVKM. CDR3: CASSLGGSNQPPHF. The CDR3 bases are TGTGCCAGCAGTCTGGGGGGAAGCAATCAGCCCCCGCATTTT.

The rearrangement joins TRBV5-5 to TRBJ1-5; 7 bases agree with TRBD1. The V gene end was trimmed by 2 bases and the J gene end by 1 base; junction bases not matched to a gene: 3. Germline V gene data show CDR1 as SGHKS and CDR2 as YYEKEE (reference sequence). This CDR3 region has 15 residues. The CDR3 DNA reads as TGTGCCAGCAGCTTTACAGGGGTGAGCAATCAGCCCCAGCATTTT. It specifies CASSFTGVSNQPQHF.

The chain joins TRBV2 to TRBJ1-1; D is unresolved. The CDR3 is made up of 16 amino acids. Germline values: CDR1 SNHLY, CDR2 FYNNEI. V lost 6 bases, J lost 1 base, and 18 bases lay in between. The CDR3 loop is CASRPGLVGTNTEAFF. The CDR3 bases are TGTGCCAGCAGGCCAGGACTAGTGGGCACGAACACTGAAGCTTTCTTT.

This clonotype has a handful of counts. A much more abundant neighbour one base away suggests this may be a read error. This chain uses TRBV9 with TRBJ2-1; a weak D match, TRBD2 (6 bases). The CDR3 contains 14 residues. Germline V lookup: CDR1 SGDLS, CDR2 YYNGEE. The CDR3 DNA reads TGTGCCAGCTCACGAGCCGGAGGGACCAATGAGCAGTCCTTC. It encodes CASSRAGGTNEQSF.

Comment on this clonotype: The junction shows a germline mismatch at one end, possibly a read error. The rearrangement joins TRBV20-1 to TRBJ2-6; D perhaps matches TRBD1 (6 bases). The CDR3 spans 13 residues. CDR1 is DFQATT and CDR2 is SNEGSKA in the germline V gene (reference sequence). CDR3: CSARVAGANVQTF. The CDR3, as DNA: TGCAGTGCTAGAGTCGCAGGGGCCAACGTCCAGACTTTC.

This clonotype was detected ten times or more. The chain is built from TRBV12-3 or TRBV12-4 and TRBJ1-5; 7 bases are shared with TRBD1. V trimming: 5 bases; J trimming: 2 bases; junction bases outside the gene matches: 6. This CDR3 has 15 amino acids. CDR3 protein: CASSTQGEGNQPQHF. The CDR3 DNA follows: TGTGCCAGCAGTACCCAGGGGGAGGGCAATCAGCCCCAGCATTTT.

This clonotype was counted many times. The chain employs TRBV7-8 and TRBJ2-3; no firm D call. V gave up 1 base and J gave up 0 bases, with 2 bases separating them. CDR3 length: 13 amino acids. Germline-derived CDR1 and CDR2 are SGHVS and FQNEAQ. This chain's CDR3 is CASSLDSTDTQYF. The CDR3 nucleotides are TGTGCCAGCAGCTTAGACAGCACAGATACGCAGTATTTT.

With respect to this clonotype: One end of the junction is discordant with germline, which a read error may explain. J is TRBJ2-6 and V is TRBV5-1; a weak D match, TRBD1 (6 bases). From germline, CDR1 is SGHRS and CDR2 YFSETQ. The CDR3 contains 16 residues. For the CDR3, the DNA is TGCGCCAGCAGCTTGTTACAGGGTACTGGCGCCAACGCCCTGACTTTC. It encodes CASSLLQGTGANALTF.